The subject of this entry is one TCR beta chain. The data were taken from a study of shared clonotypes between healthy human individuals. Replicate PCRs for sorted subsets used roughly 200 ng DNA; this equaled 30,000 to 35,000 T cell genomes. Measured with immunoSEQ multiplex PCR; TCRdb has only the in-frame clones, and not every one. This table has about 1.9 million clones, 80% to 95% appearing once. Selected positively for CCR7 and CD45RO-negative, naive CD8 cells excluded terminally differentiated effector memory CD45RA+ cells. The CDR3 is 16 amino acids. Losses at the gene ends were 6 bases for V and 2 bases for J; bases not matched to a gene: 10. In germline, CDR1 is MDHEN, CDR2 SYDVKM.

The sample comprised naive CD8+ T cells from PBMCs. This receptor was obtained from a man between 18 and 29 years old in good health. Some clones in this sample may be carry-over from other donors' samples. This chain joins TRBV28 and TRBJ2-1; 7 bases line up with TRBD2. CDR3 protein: CASSRGSSGPYNEQFF. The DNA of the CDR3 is TGTGCCAGCAGCCGTGGGTCTAGCGGACCCTACAATGAGCAGTTCTTC.